This entry lists 9 T cell receptor beta chains sequenced from one sample in a study of shared clonotypes between healthy human individuals. Clones were read by immunoSEQ multiplex PCR, and TCRdb kept only the in-frame ones, dropping some. The data hold about 1 million clones, with about 80% observed a single time. Sequenced sample: memory CD4+ T cells sorted from blood. Subset reported: CD45RA-negative fraction. The origin of the receptors is a man aged 18 to 35 in good health.

The chain couples TRBV7-8 to TRBJ2-2, with 9 bases lining up with TRBD1. V was pared by 4 bases and J by 6 bases, with 18 bases of the junction left unmatched. The CDR3 runs 19 residues. The germline V gene encodes CDR1 SGHVS and CDR2 FQNEAQ. Here the CDR3 reads CASSSNKSGTGRSSGELFF. The DNA of the CDR3 is TGTGCCAGCAGCTCGAACAAATCCGGGACAGGGAGGTCATCCGGGGAGCTGTTTTTT. Full variable domain (outside the CDR3, taken from reference TRBV7-8 and TRBJ2-2): GAGVSQSPRYKVAKRGQDVALRCDPISGHVSLFWYQQALGQGPEFLTYFQNEAQLDKSGLPSDRFFAERPEGSVSTLKIQRTQQEDSAVYLCASSSNKSGTGRSSGELFFGEGSRLTVL.

The chain joins TRBV7-2 to TRBJ2-7; tentatively, D is TRBD2 (6 bases). Germline V gene lookup returns CDR1 SGHTA and CDR2 FQGNSA. Trimming took 3 bases from V and 2 from J, leaving 14 bases between them. The CDR3 has 15 residues. The CDR3 here is CASSLGTGRTYEQYF. CDR3 nucleotide sequence: TGTGCCAGCAGCTTGGGGACGGGGAGGACCTACGAGCAGTACTTC.

The V gene is TRBV4-2, the J gene TRBJ2-2; D perhaps matches TRBD1 (6 bases). Germline CDR1 reads LGHNA; CDR2 reads YNFKEQ. The CDR3 is 16 amino acids. Trimming shortened V by 5 bases and J by 5 bases, and 18 bases separated the two germline ends. Written as DNA, the CDR3 is TGTGCCAGCAGCGAACCCGGGATGGGGACAACCGGGGAGCTGTTTTTT. It translates to CASSEPGMGTTGELFF.

The CDR3 nucleotides read TGCGCCAGCAGCTTTCAGGGTGCCGCAGATACGCAGTATTTT. It yields the protein CASSFQGAADTQYF. The chain joins TRBV5-1 to TRBJ2-3; TRBD1 might be the D (5 bases). The CDR3 is 14 residues long. The germline V gene encodes CDR1 SGHRS and CDR2 YFSETQ. V was clipped by 2 bases and J by 4 bases, with 11 bases between them. Full variable domain (missing parts from reference TRBV5-1 and TRBJ2-3): KAGVTQTPRYLIKTRGQQVTLSCSPISGHRSVSWYQQTPGQGLQFLFEYFSETQRNKGNFPGRFSGRQFSNSRSEMNVSTLELGDSALYLCASSFQGAADTQYFGPGTRLTVL.

In its sample, this clone was seen a few times. The chain couples TRBV19 to TRBJ2-5, with 7 bases matching TRBD1. Losses at the gene ends were 6 bases for V and 4 bases for J; bases not matched to a gene: 8. Germline V CDR1 and CDR2: LNHDA, SQIVND (reference sequence). This CDR3 is 14 amino acids long. For the CDR3, the DNA is TGTGCCAGTAGCCACAGACAGGGATCAGAGACCCAGTACTTC. It specifies CASSHRQGSETQYF.

V and J are TRBV2 and TRBJ1-4; D is undetermined. In germline, CDR1 is SNHLY, CDR2 FYNNEI. V was pared by 3 bases and J by 8 bases, with 13 bases between. The CDR3 length is 14 residues. The CDR3 bases are TGTGCCAGCAGTGATTACTCTAGAGGGGAAAAACTGTTTTTT. This gives the protein CASSDYSRGEKLFF. Filled out from reference TRBV2 and TRBJ1-4, the complete variable domain reads EPEVTQTPSHQVTQMGQEVILRCVPISNHLYFYWYRQILGQKVEFLVSFYNNEISEKSEIFDDQFSVERPDGSNFTLKIRSTKLEDSAMYFCASSDYSRGEKLFFGSGTQLSVL.

There are a few counts of this clone. The chain links TRBV10-3 to TRBJ1-2; the D is unclear. V was shortened by 3 bases and J by 4 bases, with 12 bases between the two germline ends. Germline-derived CDR1 and CDR2 are ENHRY and SYGVKD. CDR3 size: 14 residues. The DNA for the CDR3 is TGTGCCATCAGTGACTCAAATCTCGGCTATGGCTACACCTTC. The encoded protein is CAISDSNLGYGYTF.

In this sample, this clone turned up once. This chain uses TRBV5-6 with TRBJ2-7, with 8 bases fitting TRBD2. Germline trimming cut 3 bases from V and 2 bases from J; bases unmatched to any gene: 7. CDR1 SGHDT and CDR2 YYEEEE come from the germline V gene. This CDR3 contains 15 residues. CDR3 in amino acids: CASSSGPGGTYEQYF. The CDR3 DNA sequence: TGTGCCAGCAGCTCGGGCCCGGGGGGGACCTACGAGCAGTACTTC.

This rearrangement joins TRBV29-1 to TRBJ1-2, with TRBD1 matching over 7 bases. The CDR3 spans 12 residues. CDR1 and CDR2 (germline): SQVTM, ANQGSEA. J lost 8 bases, V lost 4 bases, and 7 bases had no gene match. CDR3 loop: CSVGQGREGYTF. CDR3 in DNA: TGCAGCGTTGGACAGGGAAGGGAGGGCTACACCTTC. Full variable domain (remainder filled in from reference TRBV29-1 and TRBJ1-2): SAVISQKPSRDICQRGTSLTIQCQVDSQVTMMFWYRQQPGQSLTLIATANQGSEATYESGFVIDKFPISRPNLTFSTLTVSNMSPEDSSIYLCSVGQGREGYTFGSGTRLTVV.